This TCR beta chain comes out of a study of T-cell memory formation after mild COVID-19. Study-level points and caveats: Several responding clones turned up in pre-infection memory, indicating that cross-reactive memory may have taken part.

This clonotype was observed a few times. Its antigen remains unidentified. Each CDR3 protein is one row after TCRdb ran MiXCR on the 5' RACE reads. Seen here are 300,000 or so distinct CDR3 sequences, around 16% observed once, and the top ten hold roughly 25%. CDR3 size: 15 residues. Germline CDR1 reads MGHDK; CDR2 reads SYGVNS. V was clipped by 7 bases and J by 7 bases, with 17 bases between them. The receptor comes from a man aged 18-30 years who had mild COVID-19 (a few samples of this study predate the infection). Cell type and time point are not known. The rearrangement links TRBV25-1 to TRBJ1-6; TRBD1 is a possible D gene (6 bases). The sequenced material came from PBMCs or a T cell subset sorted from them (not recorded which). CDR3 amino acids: CASTKAGTPNSPLHF. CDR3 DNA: TGTGCCAGCACTAAAGCCGGGACACCAAATTCACCCCTCCACTTT.